This T cell receptor (beta chain) derives from a study of identical twins. There are 19 residues in the CDR3. Germline trimming cut 4 bases from V and 2 bases from J; bases unmatched to any gene: 16. Germline CDR1 and CDR2: SGHTA and FQGNSA. TCRdb reprocessed the 5' RACE reads via MiXCR and lists one record per CDR3 protein. Of roughly 1,500,000 distinct CDR3 sequences listed, under 35% were seen once; the top ten hold about 0.3%. The source of this sequence is a newborn girl in good health. The V gene is TRBV7-2, the J gene TRBJ2-3; 9 bases agree with TRBD2. Sequencing was performed on cord blood. The CDR3 region has the DNA TGTGCCAGCAGCTCCGACCCGGTAGAATTAGCGGGGGACACAGATACGCAGTATTTT. It yields the protein CASSSDPVELAGDTDTQYF.